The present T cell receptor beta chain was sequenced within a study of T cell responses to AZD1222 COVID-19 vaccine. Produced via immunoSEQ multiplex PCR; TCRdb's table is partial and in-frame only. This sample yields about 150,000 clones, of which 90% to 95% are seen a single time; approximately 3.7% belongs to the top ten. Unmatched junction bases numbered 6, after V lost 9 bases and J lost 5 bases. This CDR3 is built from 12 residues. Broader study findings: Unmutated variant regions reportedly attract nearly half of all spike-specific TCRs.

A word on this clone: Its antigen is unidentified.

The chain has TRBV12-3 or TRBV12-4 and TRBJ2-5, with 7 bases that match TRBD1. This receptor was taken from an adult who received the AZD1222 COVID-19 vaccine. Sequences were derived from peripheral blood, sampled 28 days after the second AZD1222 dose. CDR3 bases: TGTGCCAGTAAACACAGGGGTGAGACCCAGTACTTC. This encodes CASKHRGETQYF.